The present T cell receptor (beta chain) was sequenced within a study of shared clonotypes between healthy human individuals. Study-wide points: Naive subsets tended to show greater estimated richness than memory subsets.

Profiled with immunoSEQ multiplex PCR; TCRdb holds only in-frame clones, not every one. The top ten hold approximately 0.13% of the sample, which has 2 million to 2.5 million clones, 95% seen once. As for this clone: The antigen is not known.

This sequence originates from a man aged 18 to 30 in good health. Sequencing input: naive CD4+ T cells sorted from blood. Sample subset: CD45RA+ positively selected.

The CDR3 is CASSLAFDFTGRNQPQHF. In DNA, the CDR3 is TGCGCCAGCAGCTTGGCCTTCGACTTTACGGGGCGGAATCAGCCCCAGCATTTT. The V call is TRBV5-1, the J call TRBJ1-5, with D maybe TRBD1 (5 bases). The germline V gene encodes CDR1 SGHRS and CDR2 YFSETQ. This CDR3 contains 18 residues. V dropped 0 bases and J dropped 4 bases, with 20 bases sitting between them.